This T cell receptor beta chain was identified during a study of shared clonotypes between healthy human individuals. Memory CD4+ cells were the fraction left after CD45RA+ naive selection. Measured with immunoSEQ multiplex PCR; TCRdb has only the in-frame clones, and not every one. This sample carries around 1.4 million clones, approximately 98.5% of them seen once, and the ten largest clones take approximately 0.38%. This clonotype was obtained from a man in his thirties or forties in good health. Sequencing was done on a sample of naive CD4+ T cells sorted from blood. The subset: CD45RA+ positively selected.

The CDR3 DNA is TGTGCCAGTAGTATATCTTTCCGGGAGACCCAGTACTTC. It yields the protein CASSISFRETQYF. This chain connects TRBV19 to TRBJ2-5; D ambiguous. The V end lost 2 bases, the J end lost 5 bases, and 9 bases lay between the germline ends. Germline CDR1 is LNHDA and CDR2 is SQIVND (reference sequence). CDR3 length: 13 residues.